This is a list of T cell receptor beta chains from one sample in a study of shared clonotypes between healthy human individuals. The table came from immunoSEQ multiplex PCR; TCRdb's copy has only in-frame clones and leaves some out. Among approximately 710,000 clones listed, less than 95% were seen once. The sample comprised memory CD8+ T cells from PBMCs. All receptors come from a man between 18 and 35 years old in good health. Some clones in this sample may be carry-over from other donors' samples. The CDR3 runs from the conserved cysteine through the conserved F or W. The D gene is left open where the match is weak. Some rows mark clone size as missing; the rest say once, few, many or name a class of expanded clone.

>NA|TRBV10-3|TRBJ2-1|TRBD2
TGTGCCACAGCGGGACTAGCGGGAGGTGACAATGAGCAGTTCTTC
CATAGLAGGDNEQFF
>NA|TRBV15|TRBJ1-4|TRBD1
TGTGCCACCAGCAGAAAACAGGGGCCTAATGAAAAACTGTTTTTT
CATSRKQGPNEKLFF
>once|TRBV9|TRBJ2-1|NA
TGTGCCAGCAGCGTAGCCGCTGTCGGGGAGGAGGAGCAGTTCTTC
CASSVAAVGEEEQFF
>NA|TRBV9|TRBJ1-1|NA
TGTGCCAGCAGCACCAAACAGGGTGGCACTGAAGCTTTCTTT
CASSTKQGGTEAFF
>NA|TRBV27|TRBJ2-7|TRBD1
TGTGCCAGCAGTGAGATCCGGGACAGGGGGCTATACGAGCAGTACTTC
CASSEIRDRGLYEQYF
>NA|TRBV7-9|TRBJ2-4|NA
TGTGCCAGCAGCTTAATATTGGAAGCCAAAAACATTCAGTACTTC
CASSLILEAKNIQYF
>NA|TRBV19|TRBJ2-7|NA
TGTGCCAGTAGCCATAAAGCGGCCTACGAGCAGTACTTC
CASSHKAAYEQYF
>NA|TRBV7-9|TRBJ2-1|NA
TGTGCCAGCACCCCGGGACTTGGGGTTGATGAGCAGTTCTTC
CASTPGLGVDEQFF
>NA|TRBV6-5|TRBJ2-1|NA
TGTGCCAGCAGCCGAGGACGGGGCCCCTACAATGAGCAGTTCTTC
CASSRGRGPYNEQFF
>NA|TRBV19|TRBJ2-2|NA
TGTGCCAGTAGTATAGGGAACGGGGAGCTGTTTTTT
CASSIGNGELFF
>NA|TRBV6-4|TRBJ1-1|NA
TGTGCCAGCAGGGGCACGGGTGGCAGGGGCACTGAAGCTTTCTTT
CASRGTGGRGTEAFF
>NA|TRBV7-9|TRBJ2-1|NA
TGTGCCAGCAGCCTCCGGACAACCCCCTTGGATGAGCAGTTCTTC
CASSLRTTPLDEQFF
>NA|TRBV27|TRBJ1-2|TRBD1
TGTGCCAGCAGCCTAGCCGGGACAGGGCCATTCGGGGAAGGCTACACCTTC
CASSLAGTGPFGEGYTF
>NA|TRBV4-3|TRBJ2-7|NA
TGCGCCAGCAGCCAAGATCGAGGTTCCCCCTACGAGCAGTACTTC
CASSQDRGSPYEQYF
>once|TRBV7-2|TRBJ2-1|TRBD2
TGTGCCAGCAGCCCTAGAGGCCGATCGGGGGGAGAGCAGTTCTTC
CASSPRGRSGGEQFF
>NA|TRBV27|TRBJ2-4|NA
TGTGCCAGCCGGGACACGGGCTTAAACATTCAGTACTTC
CASRDTGLNIQYF
>NA|TRBV2|TRBJ1-3|NA
TGTGCCATCCTAAGAAGTCGGGGAAACTCTGGAAACACCATATATTTT
CAILRSRGNSGNTIYF
>NA|TRBV7-9|TRBJ2-7|NA
TGTGCCAGCAGGGGGCTGTTATCCTACGAGCAGTACTTC
CASRGLLSYEQYF
>NA|TRBV19|TRBJ2-7|TRBD1
TGTGCCAGTAGTATAGAAGGACAGGGCCGTTACGAGCAGTACTTC
CASSIEGQGRYEQYF
>many|TRBV7-6|TRBJ1-1|TRBD1
TGTGCCAGCAGAGACAGGGCTGGCACTGAAGCTTTCTTT
CASRDRAGTEAFF
>NA|TRBV5-1|TRBJ1-1|NA
TGCGCCAGCAGCTTGGCGATCGGTTTCCCGGACACTGAAGCTTTCTTT
CASSLAIGFPDTEAFF
>NA|TRBV28|TRBJ1-1|NA
TGTGCCAGCAGTTTAGAGGGCAGGGAAAGAGGAAACACTGAAGCTTTCTTT
CASSLEGRERGNTEAFF
>NA|TRBV28|TRBJ2-7|NA
TGTGCCAGCAGGACTATTCGAGAGAGGGACCCCTTCTACGAGCAGTACTTC
CASRTIRERDPFYEQYF
>NA|TRBV29-1|TRBJ1-1|NA
TGCAGCGTTGTGGGTGTTGTATCCGAAGCTTTCTTT
CSVVGVVSEAFF
>NA|TRBV11-2|TRBJ2-5|TRBD1
TGTGCCAGCAGCTGGGGACAGCGACAACAAGAGACCCAGTACTTC
CASSWGQRQQETQYF
>NA|TRBV9|TRBJ1-2|NA
TGTGCCAGCAGCGTGACAGGATTCTTTGATTATGGCTACACCTTC
CASSVTGFFDYGYTF
>NA|TRBV9|TRBJ2-5|TRBD1
TGTGCCAGCAGCCCCCCAGGGGGAGAGACCCAGTACTTC
CASSPPGGETQYF
>NA|TRBV13|TRBJ1-5|NA
TGTGCCAGCAGCTATCTGGATCAGCCCCAGCATTTT
CASSYLDQPQHF
>NA|TRBV28|TRBJ2-7|NA
TGTGCCAGCAGTCGAACACGGATCTACGAGCAGTACTTC
CASSRTRIYEQYF
>NA|TRBV27|TRBJ2-1|TRBD2
TGTGCCAGCAGTTTATTAAACCCGGGACTAGCGGAAGCGTTCTCCTACAATGAGCAGTTCTTC
CASSLLNPGLAEAFSYNEQFF
>NA|TRBV9|TRBJ2-2|NA
TGTGCCAGCAGCGTAAGCACCGGGGAGCTGTTTTTT
CASSVSTGELFF
>NA|TRBV19|TRBJ2-1|NA
TGTGCCAGTAGTGAGGTACCTTCCTTTGTCAATGAGCAGTTCTTC
CASSEVPSFVNEQFF
>once|TRBV7-9|TRBJ1-5|NA
TGTGCCAGCAGCCCTGAGGCAAATCAGCCCCAGCATTTT
CASSPEANQPQHF
>NA|TRBV7-9|TRBJ1-4|TRBD1
TGTGCCAGCAGCCCGACAGGGGCGAGTGAAAAACTGTTTTTT
CASSPTGASEKLFF
>NA|TRBV27|TRBJ2-7|NA
TGTGCCAGCAGGACCTTCAGCTCGAGCTCCTACGAGCAGTACTTC
CASRTFSSSSYEQYF
>NA|TRBV30|TRBJ2-7|NA
TGTGCCTGGAGTACCGGGACGGCCTTCTACGAGCAGTACTTC
CAWSTGTAFYEQYF
>once|TRBV2|TRBJ2-7|NA
TGTGCCAGCACTCCCCAGGCCCGCTCCTACGAGCAGTACTTC
CASTPQARSYEQYF
>NA|TRBV4-1|TRBJ2-3|TRBD2
TGCGCCAGCAGCCCGGTCAGCGGGAGGGCCTATGGCACAGATACGCAGTATTTT
CASSPVSGRAYGTDTQYF
>NA|TRBV6-5|TRBJ1-1|TRBD1
TGTGCCAGCAGTCCATTGAGGGGGCAGAGCACTGAAGCTTTCTTT
CASSPLRGQSTEAFF
>once|TRBV4-1|TRBJ2-7|NA
TGCGCCAGCAGCCAAGAGCATGGAAGATGGTACGAGCAGTACTTC
CASSQEHGRWYEQYF
>few|TRBV7-9|TRBJ1-1|TRBD1
TGTGCCAGCAGCGGACAGGGAGTGGGAGCTTTCTTT
CASSGQGVGAFF
>NA|TRBV5-6|TRBJ1-4|NA
TGTGCCAGCAGCCCGGACGCCCGTAATGAAAAACTGTTTTTT
CASSPDARNEKLFF
>NA|TRBV30|TRBJ2-3|TRBD2
TGTGCCTGGAGTGGACTAGCGGGAGCAGATACGCAGTATTTT
CAWSGLAGADTQYF
>NA|TRBV11-2|TRBJ2-4|NA
TGTGCCAGCAGCGGGAGGAATGCCAAAAACATTCAGTACTTC
CASSGRNAKNIQYF
>NA|TRBV27|TRBJ2-3|TRBD1
TGTGCCAGCAGTAACTCCTGGGGGGACAGGGGTGCCGATACGCAGTATTTT
CASSNSWGDRGADTQYF
>NA|TRBV28|TRBJ2-2|TRBD1
TGTGCCAGCAGGGGGACAGACGCGAACACCGGGGAGCTGTTTTTT
CASRGTDANTGELFF
>NA|TRBV9|TRBJ2-7|NA
TGTGCCAGCAGCGTAGAACCCCTTTCCACCCTAGACGAGCAGTACTTC
CASSVEPLSTLDEQYF
>NA|TRBV6-1|TRBJ2-1|TRBD2
TGTGCCAGCAGTGTGGGGACTACCATCTACAATGAGCAGTTCTTC
CASSVGTTIYNEQFF
>NA|TRBV10-2|TRBJ2-7|TRBD2
TGCGCCAGCAGTGTGGCTAGCGGGAGTTCCTACGAGCAGTACTTC
CASSVASGSSYEQYF
>NA|TRBV27|TRBJ1-1|NA
TGTGCCAGCAGTATAACCCCAGGGACGAACACTGAAGCTTTCTTT
CASSITPGTNTEAFF
>few|TRBV30|TRBJ1-1|NA
TGTGCCTGGAGTGTGGGTGGTATCACTGAAGCTTTCTTT
CAWSVGGITEAFF
>NA|TRBV7-2|TRBJ1-1|NA
TGTGCCAGCAGCTTCCTTATAGGAGGGGGCACTGAAGCTTTCTTT
CASSFLIGGGTEAFF
>NA|TRBV27|TRBJ1-1|NA
TGTGCCAGCAGTCCCGGATTGAGAGTCATGAACACTGAAGCTTTCTTT
CASSPGLRVMNTEAFF
>NA|TRBV5-1|TRBJ2-7|NA
TGCGCCAGCAGCTTGGTCTCGAGCTCCTACGAGCAGTACTTC
CASSLVSSSYEQYF
>NA|TRBV28|TRBJ1-5|TRBD1
TGTGCCAGCAGCTCCGGACAGGTCTATTATCAGCCCCAGCATTTT
CASSSGQVYYQPQHF
>NA|TRBV6-5|TRBJ2-7|NA
TGTGCCAGCAGCTCCACAGGGTGGACCTACGAGCAGTACTTC
CASSSTGWTYEQYF
>NA|TRBV27|TRBJ2-1|TRBD2
TGTGCCAGCAGTCATACCCCCCCCGGGTGGGAGGGCCGCAATGAGCAGTTCTTC
CASSHTPPGWEGRNEQFF
>NA|TRBV28|TRBJ2-7|NA
TGTGCCAGCAGTTTTAGGGGGGCCTACGAGCAGTACTTC
CASSFRGAYEQYF
>once|TRBV2|TRBJ1-5|NA
TGTGCCAGCAGCTCACGGGGAAATCAGCCCCAGCATTTT
CASSSRGNQPQHF